This T cell receptor beta chain was observed in a study of T cells in Graves' hyperthyroidism and ophthalmopathy. Concerning this clonotype itself: Its target is not known. The final CDR3 position lacks the conserved phenylalanine or tryptophan, pointing to a likely read error.

Study-wide results and limits: The model anticipated ophthalmopathy a median about six months pre-onset.

The CDR3 is made up of 14 amino acids. The germline CDR1 and CDR2 sequences are SNHLY and FYNNEI. The V gene lost 7 bases and the J gene lost 0 bases, with 13 bases spanning the gap. RNA transcripts provided the source from which TCR beta CDR3 regions were amplified. During a first-round RT-PCR of the TCR CDR3, the HTBI primer set was used. TCRdb redid the calling of the multiplex PCR reads with MiXCR, one entry per CDR3 protein. Altogether hundreds of thousands of distinct CDR3 sequences are present, approximately 25% being singletons, with the ten largest covering around 70%. The TCR comes from a man between 45 and 60 years old with Graves' hyperthyroidism. The rearrangement joins TRBV2 to TRBJ2-7; tentative D call: TRBD1 (6 bases). The sequencing sample was made of blood. CDR3 region: CASKDSSSSYEQYL. CDR3 nucleotide sequence: TGTGCCAGCAAGGACAGCAGCAGCTCCTACGAGCAGTACCTC.